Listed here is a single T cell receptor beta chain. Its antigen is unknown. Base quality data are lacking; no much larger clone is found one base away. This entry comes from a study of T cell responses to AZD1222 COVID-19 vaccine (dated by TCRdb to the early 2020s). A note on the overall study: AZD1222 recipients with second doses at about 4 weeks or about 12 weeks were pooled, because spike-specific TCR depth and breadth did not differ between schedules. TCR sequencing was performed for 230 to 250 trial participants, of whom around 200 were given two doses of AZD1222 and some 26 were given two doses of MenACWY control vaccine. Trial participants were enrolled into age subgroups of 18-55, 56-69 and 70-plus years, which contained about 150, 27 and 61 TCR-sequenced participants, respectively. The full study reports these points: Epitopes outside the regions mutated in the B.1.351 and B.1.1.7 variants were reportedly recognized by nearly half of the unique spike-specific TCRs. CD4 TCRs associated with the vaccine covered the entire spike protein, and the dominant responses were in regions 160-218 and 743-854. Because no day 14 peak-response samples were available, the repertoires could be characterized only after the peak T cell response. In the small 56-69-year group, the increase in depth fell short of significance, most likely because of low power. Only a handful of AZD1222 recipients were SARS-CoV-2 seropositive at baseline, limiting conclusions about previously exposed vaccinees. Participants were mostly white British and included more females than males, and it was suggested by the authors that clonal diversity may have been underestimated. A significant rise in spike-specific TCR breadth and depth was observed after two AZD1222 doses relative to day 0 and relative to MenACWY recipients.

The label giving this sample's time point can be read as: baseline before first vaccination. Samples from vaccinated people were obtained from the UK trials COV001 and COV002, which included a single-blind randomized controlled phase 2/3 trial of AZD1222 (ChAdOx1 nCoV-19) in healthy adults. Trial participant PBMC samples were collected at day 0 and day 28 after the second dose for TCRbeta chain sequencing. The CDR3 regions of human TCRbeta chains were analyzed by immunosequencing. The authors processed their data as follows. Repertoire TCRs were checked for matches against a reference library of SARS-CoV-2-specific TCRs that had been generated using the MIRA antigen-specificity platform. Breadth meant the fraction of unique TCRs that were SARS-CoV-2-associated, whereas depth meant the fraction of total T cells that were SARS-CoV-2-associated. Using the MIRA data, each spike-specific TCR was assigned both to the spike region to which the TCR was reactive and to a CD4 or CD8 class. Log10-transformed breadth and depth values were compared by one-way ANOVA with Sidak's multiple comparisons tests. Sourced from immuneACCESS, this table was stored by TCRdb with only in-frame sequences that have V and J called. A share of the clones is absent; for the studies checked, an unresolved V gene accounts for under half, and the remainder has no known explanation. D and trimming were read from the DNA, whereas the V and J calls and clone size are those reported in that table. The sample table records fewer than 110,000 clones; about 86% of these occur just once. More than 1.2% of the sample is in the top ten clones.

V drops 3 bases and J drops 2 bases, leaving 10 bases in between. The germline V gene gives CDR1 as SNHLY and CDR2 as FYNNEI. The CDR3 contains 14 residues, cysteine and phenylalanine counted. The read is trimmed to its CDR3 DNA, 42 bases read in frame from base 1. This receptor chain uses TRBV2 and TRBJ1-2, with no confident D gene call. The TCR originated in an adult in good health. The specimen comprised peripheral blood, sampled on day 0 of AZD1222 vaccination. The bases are TGTGCCAGCAGTGATGGGCAGCTAAACTATGGCTACACCTTC. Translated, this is CASSDGQLNYGYTF.